The 5 T cell receptor beta chains reported below all come from one sample, sequenced in a study of PD-L1 blockade in urothelial cancer. Repertoires were generated with immunoSEQ multiplex PCR, while TCRdb's copy carries only in-frame clones and drops some. The sample has 25,000 to 35,000 clones, around three quarters seen once. The sample's time point: peripheral blood 6 weeks after treatment start. The sequenced sample was PBMCs, obtained around atezolizumab (anti-PD-L1) treatment. The receptors were sampled from an older man with urothelial cancer.

The CDR3 DNA sequence: TGTGCCAGCAGTTCGGGGTACGAGCAGTACTTC. This sequence encodes CASSSGYEQYF. V gene TRBV27 combines with J gene TRBJ2-7; tentative D call: TRBD2 (5 bases). The V gene's germline CDR1 is MNHEY and CDR2 SMNVEV (reference sequence). V was clipped by 4 bases and J by 4 bases, with 5 bases between them. CDR3 length: 11 amino acids.

The rearrangement links TRBV11-3 to TRBJ2-1; D might be TRBD1 (6 bases). The CDR3 has 13 amino acids. Trimming took off 2 bases at V and 10 bases at J, with 12 bases between the two ends. CDR1 is SGHNT, CDR2 YENEEA, per germline. The CDR3 region is CASSLTRDIEQFF. DNA for the CDR3: TGTGCCAGCAGCTTAACCCGGGACATAGAGCAGTTCTTC.

The rearrangement uses TRBV4-3 and TRBJ2-5, with D uncertain. With 0 bases removed from V and 4 bases from J, the gap between germline ends came to 9 bases. CDR1 and CDR2 (germline): LGHNA, YSLEER. The CDR3 contains 14 residues. In DNA, the CDR3 is TGCGCCAGCAGCCAAGATCGTCTAGGAGAGACCCAGTACTTC. Amino acids: CASSQDRLGETQYF.

This chain connects TRBV30 to TRBJ2-7; maybe TRBD1 (6 bases). Germline loops: CDR1 GTSNPN, CDR2 SVGIG (reference sequence). This CDR3 is 11 amino acids long. With 7 bases removed from V and 7 bases from J, the gap between germline ends came to 14 bases. The CDR3 DNA reads as TGTGCCTCCAGAGACAGGTTTGAGCAGTACTTC. Amino acid sequence: CASRDRFEQYF.

The V gene is TRBV19, the J gene TRBJ2-3; D remains ambiguous. CDR1 and CDR2 (germline): LNHDA, SQIVND (reference sequence). The CDR3 has 13 amino acids. Trimming shortened V by 1 base and J by 3 bases, and 5 bases separated the two germline ends. This CDR3 reads CASSIGSTDTQYF. The CDR3 DNA follows: TGTGCCAGTAGTATAGGGAGTACAGATACGCAGTATTTT.